The clone carrying this T cell receptor (beta chain) occurred many times. Its cognate antigen is unknown. For CDR3 and TCR beta VDJ profiling, genomic DNA was the template used. TCRdb itself ran the reads through MiXCR, one entry per CDR3 protein. The sample yields roughly 180,000 distinct CDR3 sequences, about 50% seen once. The source of the sample is a study of CD8+CD57+ T cells in acquired aplastic anemia. Per germline, CDR1 DFQATT and CDR2 SNEGSKA (reference sequence). Trimming took 0 bases from V and 6 from J, leaving 19 bases between them. This CDR3 comprises 16 residues. Flow cytometry had shown expanded CD8+CD57+ cells in the patients chosen for sequencing. Overall study results and limits: Controls did not differ significantly from patients in CD8+ Simpson's diversity.

Sequenced: sorted CD4+, CD8+, or CD8+CD57+ T cells (not recorded which) from PBMCs. This TCR came from a human donor with aplastic anemia. This chain connects TRBV20-1 to TRBJ2-3, with D perhaps matching TRBD2 (6 bases). The CDR3 protein is CSARDLGTGIKDTQYF. The CDR3 coding sequence is TGCAGTGCTAGAGATCTAGGGACTGGCATTAAGGATACGCAGTATTTT.